Below, one TCR beta chain is given with its context. The antigen is unknown. These data are taken from a study of PD-1 blockade in classical Hodgkin lymphoma. CDR1 and CDR2 (germline): MDHEN, SYDVKM. The CDR3 spans 15 residues. V lost 6 bases to trimming and J lost 8 bases, with 22 bases between them. Sequenced by immunoSEQ multiplex PCR; TCRdb stores in-frame clones only, minus some. The sample lists about 97,000 clones, 65% to 85% occurring once. Study-level points and caveats: Reported findings placed baseline TCR diversity lower in newly diagnosed patients (compared with healthy donors).

All trial patients relapsed after autologous stem cell transplantation. Best overall response was complete response, partial response or progressive disease in these relapsed/refractory classical Hodgkin lymphoma patients. This chain links TRBV28 with TRBJ1-2, with D possibly being TRBD1 (5 bases). The origin of this receptor is a human donor with classical Hodgkin lymphoma. Sequencing used peripheral blood mononuclear cells (PBMCs), obtained at baseline. The CDR3 DNA follows: TGTGCCAGCAGCCGCGGGGACCGCGTCTCCGGGGGCTACACCTTC. It translates to CASSRGDRVSGGYTF.